The present TCR beta chain was sequenced within a study of T-cell memory formation after mild COVID-19 (dated by TCRdb to the early 2020s). Concerning the study at large: TCR sequence clusters from the two donors were largely donor specific. In a couple of donors, T-cell clones that expanded and contracted after mild COVID-19 were followed by sequencing TCRalpha and TCRbeta repertoires longitudinally. Two young, previously healthy adult volunteers, one female and one male, were included in the cohort. What the research found in general, with its limitations: The detection of some responding clones in pre-infection memory suggests that pre-existing cross-reactive memory T cells joined the SARS-CoV-2 response. Clones that contracted from day 15 to 85 showed balanced CD4/CD8 phenotypes, whereas a second wave of clones that expanded from day 15 to 37 leaned towards CD4+. Contracting CD4+ clones were located mainly in the CM and EM memory subsets, whereas CD8+ clones were found to be enriched in EMRA. Only two mild cases were covered by the study, and larger cohorts that include severe cases with pre-infection samples were considered necessary. SARS-CoV-2 specificity was not confirmed for the second-wave clones peaking on day 37.

The CDR3 measures 16 amino acids from cysteine to phenylalanine. Only the CDR3 part of the read is kept: 48 bases, read in frame from the first base. Sequences MNHNY (CDR1) and SVGAGI (CDR2) are obtained from the germline V gene (reference sequence). The junction carries 11 bases between V and J, which are trimmed by 2 bases and 0 bases respectively. As regards this clonotype: What this receptor recognizes is not known. No clone much larger than this one lies a single base away; base qualities are absent.

The sequencing machine was an Illumina NovaSeq 6000. TCRalpha and TCRbeta cDNA libraries were constructed by 5'RACE with constant-segment primers, with sample barcodes and unique molecular identifiers being introduced. RNA was extracted from every sample with Trizol reagent. Library amplification was performed in two PCR steps, and a second sample barcode and Illumina TruSeq adapters were introduced in the second step. Sequencing of the libraries was done on an Illumina NovaSeq, producing 2 x 150 bp paired-end reads. In the paper's pipeline: The reads were demultiplexed and collapsed into UMI-guided consensus sequences using migec v1.2.7. Using mixcr v2.1.11, UMI consensuses were aligned to TRA and TRB V and J templates and then assembled into clonotypes. Expanded or contracted clonotypes were those called significant by both edgeR and NoisET, with noise models trained on biological replicates. For edgeR calls, the thresholds were a false discovery rate-adjusted p below 0.01 and a log2 fold-change of 1. PCA with hierarchical clustering of max-normalized trajectories of the 1000 most abundant clonotypes was used as exploratory dynamics analysis. Each responding clone was given a CD4 or CD8 phenotype based on the CD4+ and CD8+ repertoires, which had been sequenced separately. TCRdb reran the public reads through fastp at Q25 and MiXCR, keeping productive beta chains. Under each unique CDR3 protein, matching rows form one entry showing the most common genes and DNA. For this entry, the V and J calls and clone size follow TCRdb and not the study's own pipeline. The sample table shows 270,000 or so distinct CDR3 sequences, and roughly a sixth are seen once. The ten top clones hold roughly 21% of the sample.

PBMCs were isolated by Ficoll-Paque density gradient centrifugation. This receptor was identified in a man between 18 and 35 years old who had mild COVID-19 (a few samples of this study predate the infection). The sample titles of this study are shuffled in the database, so cell type and time point are left out; the donor was told from shared clones. Sequencing was carried out using PBMCs or a T cell subset sorted from them (not recorded which). Recombination connected TRBV6-6 to TRBJ1-5; the D gene is perhaps TRBD1, on 5 matching bases. The sequenced DNA is TGTGCCAGCAGTTACAGGGCGAGGGGTAGCAATCAGCCCCAGCATTTT. The translation is CASSYRARGSNQPQHF.